The sequence of this TCR beta chain was determined in a study of response to subunit inactivated influenza vaccine. TCRdb redid the calling of the RT-PCR reads with MiXCR, one entry per CDR3 protein. The table includes 150,000 to 200,000 distinct CDR3 sequences, approximately 12% detected once. In this sample, this clonotype turned up a few times. This CDR3 has 13 residues. The V end lost 2 bases, the J end lost 6 bases, and 11 bases lay between the germline ends. CDR1 is MNHEY and CDR2 is SMNVEV in the germline V gene (reference sequence). These data were likewise used in another study, on T cells expressing NK-cell markers. As reported in that work: TCR beta cDNA was generated via 5'RACE template switching incorporating UMIs. The authors derived TCR beta repertoires from sorted CD3+CD56+NKG2C+, CD3+CD56+NKG2C- and CD3+CD56-NKG2C+ T cells. Sequenced donors, eight in total, included seven who were HCMV-seropositive and one who was seronegative. Dominant NKG2C+ clonotype frequencies of about 1.0-7.0% of CD8+ T cells were measured in more than 5 donors. Among several donors, these clonotypes also ranked first in the CD3+CD56-NKG2C+ fraction.

This clonotype was sampled from a middle-aged man who received an inactivated influenza vaccine. The specimen comprised CD8+ T cells sorted from PBMCs, sampled 11 to 12 days after vaccination. The rearrangement joins TRBV27 to TRBJ2-7; tentative D call: TRBD1 (7 bases). The CDR3 protein is CASSLPGGFEQYF. DNA of the CDR3: TGTGCCAGCAGTTTACCAGGGGGGTTCGAGCAGTACTTC.